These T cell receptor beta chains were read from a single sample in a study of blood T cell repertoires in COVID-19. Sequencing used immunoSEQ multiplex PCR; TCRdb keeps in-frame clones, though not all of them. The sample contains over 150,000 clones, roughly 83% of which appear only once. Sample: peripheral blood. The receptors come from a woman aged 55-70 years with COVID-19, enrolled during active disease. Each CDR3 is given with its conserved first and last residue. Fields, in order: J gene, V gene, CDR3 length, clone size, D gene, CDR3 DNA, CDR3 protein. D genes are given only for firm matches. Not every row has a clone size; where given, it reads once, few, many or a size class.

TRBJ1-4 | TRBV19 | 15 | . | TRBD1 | TGTGCCACTTCGGGACAGACTGCAACTAATGAAAAACTGTTTTTT | CATSGQTATNEKLFF
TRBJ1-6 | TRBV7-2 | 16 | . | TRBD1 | TGTGCCAGCAGCTTCTTCTCCGGGACAGCGAATTCACCCCTCCACTTT | CASSFFSGTANSPLHF
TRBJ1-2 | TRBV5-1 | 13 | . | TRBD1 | TGCGCCAGCAGCTGGACAGGGAACTATGGCTACACCTTC | CASSWTGNYGYTF
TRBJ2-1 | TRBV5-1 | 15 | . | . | TGCGCCAGCAGCCCCAAGGGGCTAACTAACAATGAGCAGTTCTTC | CASSPKGLTNNEQFF
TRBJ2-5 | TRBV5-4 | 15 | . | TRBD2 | TGTGCCAGCAGCTTTCTAGCGGGAGGGGGTGAGACCCAGTACTTC | CASSFLAGGGETQYF
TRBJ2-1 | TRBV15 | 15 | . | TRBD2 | TGTGCCACCAGCAGAGATCTTGGAAGCGGGGTGGACCAGTTCTTC | CATSRDLGSGVDQFF
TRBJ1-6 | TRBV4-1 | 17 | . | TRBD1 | TGCGCCAGCAGCCAAAACAGTCCCGAGGGGGACAGATTCTTAGTCCACTTT | CASSQNSPEGDRFLVHF
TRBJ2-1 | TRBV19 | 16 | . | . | TGTGCCAGTAGTTTAGTAACAGGGAACTCCTACAATGAGCAGTTCTTC | CASSLVTGNSYNEQFF
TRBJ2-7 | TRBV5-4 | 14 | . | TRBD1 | TGTGCCAGCAGTTTCGGGACAGGGTCTTACGAGCAGTACTTC | CASSFGTGSYEQYF
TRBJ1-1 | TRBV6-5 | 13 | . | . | TGTGCCAGCAGCTATACAGAGACCACTGAAGCTTTCTTT | CASSYTETTEAFF
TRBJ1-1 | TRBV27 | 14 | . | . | TGTGCCAGCAGTTTGACAGCTATTCACACTGAAGCTTTCTTT | CASSLTAIHTEAFF
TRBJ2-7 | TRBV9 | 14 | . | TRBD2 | TGTGCCAGCAGCGCGGGAGGGGCGTCCTACGAGCAGTACTTC | CASSAGGASYEQYF
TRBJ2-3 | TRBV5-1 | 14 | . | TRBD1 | TGCGCCAGCAGCTTCGACAGGGGGGAGGATACGCAGTATTTT | CASSFDRGEDTQYF
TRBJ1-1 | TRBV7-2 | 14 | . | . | TGTGCCAGCAGCTTCGGGGGAAGTGGCACTGAAGCTTTCTTT | CASSFGGSGTEAFF
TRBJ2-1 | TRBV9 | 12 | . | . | TGTGCCAGCAGCCCCGAGCTAAATGAGCAGTTCTTC | CASSPELNEQFF
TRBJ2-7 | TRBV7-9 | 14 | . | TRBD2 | TGTGCCAGCCGTGAGGCTAGCGGGAGCGACGAGCAGTACTTC | CASREASGSDEQYF
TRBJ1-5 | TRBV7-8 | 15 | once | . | TGTGCCAGCAGCCGCGACACCCGGGGGGGTCAGCCCCAGCATTTT | CASSRDTRGGQPQHF
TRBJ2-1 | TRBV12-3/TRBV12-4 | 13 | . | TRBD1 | TGTGCCAGCAGTTTATTTAAGGGACAGGAGCAGTTCTTC | CASSLFKGQEQFF
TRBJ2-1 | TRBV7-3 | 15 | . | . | TGTGCCAGCAGCTTAGACAGAAGCTCCTACAATGAGCAGTTCTTC | CASSLDRSSYNEQFF
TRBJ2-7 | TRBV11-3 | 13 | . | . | TGTGCCAGCAGTCCCCCCTTCTCTTACGAGCAGTACTTC | CASSPPFSYEQYF
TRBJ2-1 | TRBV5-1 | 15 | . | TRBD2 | TGCGCCAGCAGCGCCCCAGCGGGGGGGCCCAATGAGCAGTTCTTC | CASSAPAGGPNEQFF
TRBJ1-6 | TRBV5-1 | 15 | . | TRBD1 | TGCGCCAGCAGCTTCCGACAGGGGTGGAATTCACCCCTCCACTTT | CASSFRQGWNSPLHF
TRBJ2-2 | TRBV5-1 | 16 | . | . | TGCGCCAGCAGCCCGCTGCGGCACACAATCACCGGGGAGCTGTTTTTT | CASSPLRHTITGELFF
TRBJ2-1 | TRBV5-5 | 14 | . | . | TGTGCCAGCAGCAGCCGTACTAGCCCTCGAGAGCAGTTCTTC | CASSSRTSPREQFF
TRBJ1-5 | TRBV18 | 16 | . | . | TGTGCCAGCTCACTAAGACACGGGGAGTGGAATCAGCCCCAGCATTTT | CASSLRHGEWNQPQHF
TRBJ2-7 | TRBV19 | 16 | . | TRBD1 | TGTGCCAGTAGTAGAGGCGGACAGGGGACTCCCTACGAGCAGTACTTC | CASSRGGQGTPYEQYF
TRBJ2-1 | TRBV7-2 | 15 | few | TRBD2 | TGTGCCAGCAGCTTTAGCGGGTCCTCCTACAATGAGCAGTTCTTC | CASSFSGSSYNEQFF
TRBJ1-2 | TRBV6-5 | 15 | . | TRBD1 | TGTGCCAGCAGTATGAACAGGGGGCGTCACTATGGCTACACCTTC | CASSMNRGRHYGYTF
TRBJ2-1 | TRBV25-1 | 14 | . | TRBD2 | TGTGCCAGCAGTGAATATAGGACTAGTCATTCGCAGTTCTTC | CASSEYRTSHSQFF
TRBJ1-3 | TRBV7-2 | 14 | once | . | TGTGCCAGCAGCCAGGGAGGCTTTGGAAACACCATATATTTT | CASSQGGFGNTIYF
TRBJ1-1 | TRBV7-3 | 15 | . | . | TGTGCCAGCAGCTTAACAGGAGGGCAGAACACTGAAGCTTTCTTT | CASSLTGGQNTEAFF
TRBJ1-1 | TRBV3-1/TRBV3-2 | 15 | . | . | TGTGCCAGCAGCCCTCACTATGGTCTGAACACTGAAGCTTTCTTT | CASSPHYGLNTEAFF
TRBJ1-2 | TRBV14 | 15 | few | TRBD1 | TGTGCCAGCAGCCAAGATCTAAGGAGGGGGCATGGCTACACCTTC | CASSQDLRRGHGYTF